The sequence of this T cell receptor beta chain was determined in a study of vaccination and CD4 T cells after COVID-19. The sample holds a few counts of this clonotype. Its target is unknown. Cultured CD4+ T cells had their DNA profiled by the Oncomine TCR Beta short-read assay. TCRdb re-called the PCR reads with MiXCR, one entry per CDR3 protein. The sample records fewer than 25,000 distinct CDR3 sequences, roughly 38% being singletons. Time point given: late sampling 161 to 241 days after vaccination in a few convalescent patients. Treatment defined: approximately 9-day PBMC culture with coronavirus spike peptide pools or control peptides (ViraFEST assay). Days 3 and 7 saw half the medium replaced with fresh IL-2 medium. The sample here was CD4+ T cells from blood, cultured in vitro, taken about 7 months after SARS-CoV-2 vaccination. The receptor's source is a human donor who had recovered from COVID-19.

CDR3 nucleotides: TGTGCCAGCAGTTTACCCTCTACTAGCGGGAACTCCTACGAGCAGTACTTC. Translating gives CASSLPSTSGNSYEQYF. This sequence joins TRBV28 and TRBJ2-7, with 10 nucleotides matching TRBD2. J lost 0 bases, V lost 2 bases, and 7 bases had no gene match. Per germline, CDR1 MDHEN and CDR2 SYDVKM. The CDR3 is 17 residues long. The full variable domain, completed using reference TRBV28 and TRBJ2-7, is DVKVTQSSRYLVKRTGEKVFLECVQDMDHENMFWYRQDPGLGLRLIYFSYDVKMKEKGDIPEGYSVSREKKERFSLILESASTNQTSMYLCASSLPSTSGNSYEQYFGPGTRLTVT.